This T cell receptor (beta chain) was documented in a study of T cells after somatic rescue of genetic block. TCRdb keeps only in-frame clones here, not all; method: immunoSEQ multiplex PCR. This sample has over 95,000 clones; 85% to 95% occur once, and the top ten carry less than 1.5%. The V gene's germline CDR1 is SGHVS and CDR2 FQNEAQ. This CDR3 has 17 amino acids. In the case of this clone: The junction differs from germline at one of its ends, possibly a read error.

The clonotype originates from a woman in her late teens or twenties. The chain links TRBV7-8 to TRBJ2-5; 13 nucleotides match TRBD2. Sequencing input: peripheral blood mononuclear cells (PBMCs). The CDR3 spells CASSLGLAGVFQETQYF. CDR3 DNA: TGTGCCAGCAGTTTAGGACTAGCGGGGGTGTTCCAAGAGACCCAGTACTTC.